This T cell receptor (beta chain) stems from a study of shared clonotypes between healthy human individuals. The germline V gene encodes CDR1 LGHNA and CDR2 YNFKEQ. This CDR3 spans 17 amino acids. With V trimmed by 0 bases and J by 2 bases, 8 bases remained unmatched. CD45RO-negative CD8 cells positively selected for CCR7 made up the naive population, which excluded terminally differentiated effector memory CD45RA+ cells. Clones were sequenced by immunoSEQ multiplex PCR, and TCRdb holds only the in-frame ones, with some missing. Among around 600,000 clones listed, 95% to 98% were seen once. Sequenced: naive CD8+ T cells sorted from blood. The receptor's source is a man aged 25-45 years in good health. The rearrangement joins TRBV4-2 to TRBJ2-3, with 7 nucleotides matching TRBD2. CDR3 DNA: TGTGCCAGCAGCCAAGACAGGCTAGCGGTACACACAGATACGCAGTATTTT. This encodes CASSQDRLAVHTDTQYF.